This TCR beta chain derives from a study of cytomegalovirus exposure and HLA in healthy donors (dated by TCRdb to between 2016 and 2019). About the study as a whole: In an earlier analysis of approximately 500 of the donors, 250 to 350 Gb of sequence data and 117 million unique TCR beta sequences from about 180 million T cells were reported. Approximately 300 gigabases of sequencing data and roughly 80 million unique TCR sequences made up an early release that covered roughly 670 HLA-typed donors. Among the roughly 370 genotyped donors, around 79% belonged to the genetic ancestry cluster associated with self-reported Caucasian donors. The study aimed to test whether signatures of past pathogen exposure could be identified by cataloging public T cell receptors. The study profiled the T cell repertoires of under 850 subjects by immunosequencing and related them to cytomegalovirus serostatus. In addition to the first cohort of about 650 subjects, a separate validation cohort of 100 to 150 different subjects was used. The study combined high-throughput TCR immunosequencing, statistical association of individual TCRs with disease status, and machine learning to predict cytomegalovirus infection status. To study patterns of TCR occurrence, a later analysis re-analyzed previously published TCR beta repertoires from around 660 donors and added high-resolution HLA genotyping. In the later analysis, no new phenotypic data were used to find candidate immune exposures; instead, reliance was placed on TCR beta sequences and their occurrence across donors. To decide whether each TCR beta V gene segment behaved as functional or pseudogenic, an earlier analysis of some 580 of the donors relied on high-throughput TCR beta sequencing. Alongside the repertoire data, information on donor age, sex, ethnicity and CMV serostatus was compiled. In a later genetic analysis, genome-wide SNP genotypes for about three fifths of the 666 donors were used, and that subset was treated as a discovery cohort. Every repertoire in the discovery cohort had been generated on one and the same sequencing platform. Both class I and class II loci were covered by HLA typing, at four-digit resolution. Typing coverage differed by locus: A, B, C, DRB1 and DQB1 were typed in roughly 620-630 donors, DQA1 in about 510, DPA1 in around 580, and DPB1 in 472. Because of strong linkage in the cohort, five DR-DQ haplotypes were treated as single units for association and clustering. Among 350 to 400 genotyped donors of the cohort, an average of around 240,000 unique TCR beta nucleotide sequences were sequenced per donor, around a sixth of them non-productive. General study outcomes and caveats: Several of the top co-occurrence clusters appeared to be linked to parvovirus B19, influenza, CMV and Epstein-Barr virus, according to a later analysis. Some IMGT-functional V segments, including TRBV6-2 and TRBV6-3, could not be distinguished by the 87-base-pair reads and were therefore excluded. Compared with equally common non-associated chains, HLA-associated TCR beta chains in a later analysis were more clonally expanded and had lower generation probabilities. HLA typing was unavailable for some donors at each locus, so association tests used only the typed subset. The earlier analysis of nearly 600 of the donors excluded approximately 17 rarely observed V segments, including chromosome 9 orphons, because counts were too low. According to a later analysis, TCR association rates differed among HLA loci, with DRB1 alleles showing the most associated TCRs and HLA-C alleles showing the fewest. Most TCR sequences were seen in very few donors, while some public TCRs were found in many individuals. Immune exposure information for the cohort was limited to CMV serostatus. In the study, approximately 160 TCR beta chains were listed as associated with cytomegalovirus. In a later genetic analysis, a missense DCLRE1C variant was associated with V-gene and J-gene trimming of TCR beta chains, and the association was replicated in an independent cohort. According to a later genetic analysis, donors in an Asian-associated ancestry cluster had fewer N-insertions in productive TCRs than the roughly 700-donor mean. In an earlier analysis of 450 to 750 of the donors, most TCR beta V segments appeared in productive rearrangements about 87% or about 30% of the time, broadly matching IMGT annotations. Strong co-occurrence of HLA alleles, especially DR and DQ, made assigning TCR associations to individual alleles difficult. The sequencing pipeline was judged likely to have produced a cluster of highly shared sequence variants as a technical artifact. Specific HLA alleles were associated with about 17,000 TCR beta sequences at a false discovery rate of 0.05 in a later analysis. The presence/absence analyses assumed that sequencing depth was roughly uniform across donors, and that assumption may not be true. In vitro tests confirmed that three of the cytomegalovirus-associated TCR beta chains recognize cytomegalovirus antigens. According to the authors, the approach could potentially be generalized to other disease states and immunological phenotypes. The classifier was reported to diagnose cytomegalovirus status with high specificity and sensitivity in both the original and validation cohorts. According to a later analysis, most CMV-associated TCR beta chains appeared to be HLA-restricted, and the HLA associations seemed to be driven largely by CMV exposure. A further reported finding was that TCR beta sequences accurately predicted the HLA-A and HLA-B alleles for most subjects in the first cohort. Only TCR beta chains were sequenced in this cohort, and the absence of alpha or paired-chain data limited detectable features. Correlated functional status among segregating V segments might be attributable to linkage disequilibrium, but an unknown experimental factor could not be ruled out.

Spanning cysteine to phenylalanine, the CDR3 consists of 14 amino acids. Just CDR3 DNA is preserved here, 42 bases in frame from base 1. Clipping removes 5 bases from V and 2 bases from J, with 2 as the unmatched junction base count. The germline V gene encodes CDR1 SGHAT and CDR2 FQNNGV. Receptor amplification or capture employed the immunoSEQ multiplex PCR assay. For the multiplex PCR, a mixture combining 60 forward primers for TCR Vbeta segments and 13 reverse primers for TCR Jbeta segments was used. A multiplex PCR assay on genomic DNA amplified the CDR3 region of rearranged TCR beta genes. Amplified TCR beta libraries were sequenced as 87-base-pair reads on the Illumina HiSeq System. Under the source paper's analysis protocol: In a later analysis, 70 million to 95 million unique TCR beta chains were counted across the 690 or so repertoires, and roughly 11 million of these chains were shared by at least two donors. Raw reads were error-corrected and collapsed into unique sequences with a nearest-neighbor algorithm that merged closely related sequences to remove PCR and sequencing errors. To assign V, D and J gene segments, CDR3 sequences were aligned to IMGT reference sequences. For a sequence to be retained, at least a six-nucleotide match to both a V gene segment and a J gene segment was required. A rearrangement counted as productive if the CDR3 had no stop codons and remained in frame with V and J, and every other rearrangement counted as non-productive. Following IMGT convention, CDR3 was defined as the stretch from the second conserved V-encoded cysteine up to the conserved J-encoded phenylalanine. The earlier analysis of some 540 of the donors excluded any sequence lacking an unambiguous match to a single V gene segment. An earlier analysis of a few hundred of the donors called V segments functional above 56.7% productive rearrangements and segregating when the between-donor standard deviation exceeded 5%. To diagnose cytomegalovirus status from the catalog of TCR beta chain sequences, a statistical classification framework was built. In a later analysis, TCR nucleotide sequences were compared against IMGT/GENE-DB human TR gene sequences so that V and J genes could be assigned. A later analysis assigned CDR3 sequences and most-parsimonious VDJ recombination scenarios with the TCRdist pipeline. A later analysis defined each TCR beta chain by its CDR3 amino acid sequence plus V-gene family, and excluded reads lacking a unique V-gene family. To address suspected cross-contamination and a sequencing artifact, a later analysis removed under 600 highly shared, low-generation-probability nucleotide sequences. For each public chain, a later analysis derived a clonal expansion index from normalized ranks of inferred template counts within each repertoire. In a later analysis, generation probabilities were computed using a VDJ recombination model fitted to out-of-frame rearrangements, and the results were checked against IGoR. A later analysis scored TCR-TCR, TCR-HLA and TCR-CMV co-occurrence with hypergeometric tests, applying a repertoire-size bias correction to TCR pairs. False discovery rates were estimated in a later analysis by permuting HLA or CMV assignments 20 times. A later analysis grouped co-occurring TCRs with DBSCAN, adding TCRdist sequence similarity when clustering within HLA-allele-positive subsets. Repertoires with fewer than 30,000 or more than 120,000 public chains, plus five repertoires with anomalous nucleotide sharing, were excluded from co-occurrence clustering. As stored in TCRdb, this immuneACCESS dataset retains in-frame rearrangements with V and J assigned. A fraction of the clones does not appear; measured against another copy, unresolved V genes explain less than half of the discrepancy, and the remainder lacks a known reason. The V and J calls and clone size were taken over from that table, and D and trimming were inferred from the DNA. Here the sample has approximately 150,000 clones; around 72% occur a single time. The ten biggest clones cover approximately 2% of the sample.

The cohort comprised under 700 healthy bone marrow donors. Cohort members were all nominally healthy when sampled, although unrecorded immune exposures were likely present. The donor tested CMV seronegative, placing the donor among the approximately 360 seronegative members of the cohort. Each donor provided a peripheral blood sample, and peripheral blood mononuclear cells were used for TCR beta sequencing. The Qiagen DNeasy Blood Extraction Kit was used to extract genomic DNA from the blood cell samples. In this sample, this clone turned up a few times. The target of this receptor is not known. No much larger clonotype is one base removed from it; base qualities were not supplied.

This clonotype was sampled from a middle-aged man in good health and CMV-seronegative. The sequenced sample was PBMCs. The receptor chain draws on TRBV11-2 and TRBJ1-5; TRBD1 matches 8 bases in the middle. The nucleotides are TGTGCCAGCAGCACGGACAGGGGCAATCAGCCCCAGCATTTT. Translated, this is CASSTDRGNQPQHF.